Following are 28 T cell receptor beta chains from one sample sequenced in a study of cytomegalovirus exposure and HLA in healthy donors (dated by TCRdb to 2017 to 2019). Library preparation was by the immunoSEQ multiplex PCR assay. For the multiplex PCR, a mixture combining 60 forward primers for TCR Vbeta segments and 13 reverse primers for TCR Jbeta segments was used. TCRdb holds this immuneACCESS table with in-frame rearrangements only. Some clones are missing; in checked studies, unresolved V genes explain under half, and the rest has no known cause. In all, the sample holds some 120,000 clones, and 65% to 80% of those were seen once. About 4.9% of the sample belongs to the ten largest clones. The sequenced material came from PBMCs. All receptors derive from a young man in good health and CMV-seropositive.

The chain has TRBV27 and TRBJ1-5; perhaps TRBD1 as D (5 bases). This CDR3 is built from 14 residues. Trimming removed 6 bases at V and 0 bases at J, with 9 bases between. Germline V gives CDR1 MNHEY, CDR2 SMNVEV (reference sequence). The CDR3, as DNA: TGTGCCAGCAGCCAGGGATATAGCAATCAGCCCCAGCATTTT. Amino acid sequence: CASSQGYSNQPQHF.

This sequence joins TRBV28 and TRBJ2-2; 8 bases map to TRBD2. The trim removed 5 bases at V and 6 bases at J, leaving 5 bases unmatched. This CDR3 is 14 amino acids long. Germline values: CDR1 MDHEN, CDR2 SYDVKM. The CDR3 is CASSLSGGPGELFF. Here the CDR3 DNA reads TGTGCCAGCAGTCTGAGCGGGGGCCCCGGGGAGCTGTTTTTT. The complete variable domain, with remaining parts taken from reference TRBV28 and TRBJ2-2, reads DVKVTQSSRYLVKRTGEKVFLECVQDMDHENMFWYRQDPGLGLRLIYFSYDVKMKEKGDIPEGYSVSREKKERFSLILESASTNQTSMYLCASSLSGGPGELFFGEGSRLTVL.

This clone came up once. J is TRBJ1-1 and V is TRBV6-1; TRBD1 is a possible D gene (6 bases). The germline gives CDR1 MNHNS, CDR2 SASEGT. The V and J ends lost 7 bases and 4 bases respectively, with 13 bases between them. The length of the CDR3 is 13 residues. CDR3 nucleotides: TGTGCCAGCATGGAACAGGGCGGCACTGAAGCTTTCTTT. This translates into CASMEQGGTEAFF.

On this clone: Relative to the germline gene, one junction end is altered; a read error may explain this. The CDR3 region is CASSLYLRVHGYPF. The DNA for the CDR3 is TGTGCCAGCAGCTTATATCTTCGGGTCCATGGCTACCCCTTC. This chain uses TRBV5-6 with TRBJ1-2; D gene ambiguous. The CDR3 has 14 amino acids. Germline V lookup: CDR1 SGHDT, CDR2 YYEEEE.

V usage is TRBV7-9 and J usage is TRBJ1-2; unclear D gene. V lost 5 bases, J lost 5 bases, and 15 bases lay in between. Germline-derived CDR1 and CDR2 are SEHNR and FQNEAQ (reference sequence). There are 14 residues in the CDR3. DNA of the CDR3: TGTGCCAGCAGCATCGAGCAACTAGGGTATGGCTACACCTTC. Residues: CASSIEQLGYGYTF.

The rearrangement joins TRBV5-6 to TRBJ2-5; perhaps TRBD2 as D (6 bases). This CDR3 spans 15 amino acids. CDR1 SGHDT and CDR2 YYEEEE come from the germline V gene. V was clipped by 1 base and J by 5 bases, with 15 bases between them. The CDR3 sequence is CASSLLGGQRETQYF. CDR3 DNA sequence: TGTGCCAGCAGCTTGTTGGGGGGTCAACGGGAGACCCAGTACTTC. Looking up the rest from reference TRBV5-6 and TRBJ2-5 gives the full variable domain: DAGVTQSPTHLIKTRGQQVTLRCSPKSGHDTVSWYQQALGQGPQFIFQYYEEEERQRGNFPDRFSGHQFPNYSSELNVNALLLGDSALYLCASSLLGGQRETQYFGPGTRLLVL.

J is TRBJ2-6 and V is TRBV4-2, with D perhaps matching TRBD1 (6 bases). Trimming took off 0 bases at V and 0 bases at J, with 9 bases between the two ends. CDR3 length equals 17 residues. Looked up from germline, CDR1 is LGHNA and CDR2 is YNFKEQ. The CDR3 DNA reads as TGTGCCAGCAGCCAAGATTGGACAGCCTCTGGGGCCAACGTCCTGACTTTC. It encodes CASSQDWTASGANVLTF.

The J gene is TRBJ1-6, the V gene TRBV6-5; D unresolved. With 5 bases removed from V and 5 bases from J, the gap between germline ends came to 4 bases. The germline V gene has CDR1 MNHEY and CDR2 SVGAGI. CDR3 size: 12 residues. The chain's CDR3 is CASSRDNSPLHF. The CDR3 DNA follows: TGTGCCAGCAGTCGGGATAATTCACCCCTCCACTTT.

V gene TRBV7-2 combines with J gene TRBJ2-1, with TRBD2 identical over 9 bases. The CDR3 contains 15 residues. The germline gives CDR1 SGHTA, CDR2 FQGNSA. V lost 7 bases, J lost 4 bases, and 8 bases stayed unmatched. Written as DNA, the CDR3 is TGTGCCAGCAACTCGGGGCTAGCGGGGTACAATGAGCAGTTCTTC. Its protein is CASNSGLAGYNEQFF.

The CDR3 coding sequence is TGTGCCAGTACGGCGAGAAGCAGGGATGAGCAGTTCTTC. This gives the protein CASTARSRDEQFF. V gene TRBV19 combines with J gene TRBJ2-1, with D possibly TRBD1 on 5 matching bases. V was clipped by 7 bases and J by 8 bases, with 15 bases between them. Germline CDR1 reads LNHDA; CDR2 reads SQIVND (reference sequence). The CDR3 is 13 residues long.

The chain carries TRBV11-2 and TRBJ2-7; TRBD1 matches at 10 bases. The ends lost 3 bases at V and 3 bases at J; junction bases unmatched: 2. CDR1 is SGHAT, CDR2 FQNNGV, per germline. The CDR3 spans 14 residues. In DNA, the CDR3 is TGTGCCAGCAGCTTGGACAGGGGGGACTACGAGCAGTACTTC. Amino acid sequence: CASSLDRGDYEQYF.

V is TRBV5-6 and J is TRBJ1-2, with 8 bases aligning to TRBD1. Trimming cost V 1 base and J 5 bases; bases outside gene matches: 4. The germline gives CDR1 SGHDT, CDR2 YYEEEE. The CDR3 has 14 residues. CDR3 residues: CASSLNRGGYGYTF. The CDR3 DNA sequence: TGTGCCAGCAGCTTGAACAGGGGGGGATATGGCTACACCTTC.

The count of this clone is one. The chain has TRBV19 and TRBJ1-6; 8 nucleotides match TRBD1. Per germline, CDR1 LNHDA and CDR2 SQIVND (reference sequence). CDR3 length: 16 amino acids. J gave up 4 bases and V 7 bases, and 9 bases lay outside the gene matches. The CDR3 sequence: CASTRGQGAYNSPLHF. The CDR3, as DNA: TGTGCCAGTACCCGAGGCCAGGGGGCATATAATTCACCCCTCCACTTT.

V gene TRBV4-2 combines with J gene TRBJ1-4; the D is unclear. CDR3 length: 14 amino acids. V lost 3 bases, J lost 6 bases, and 11 bases lay in between. Germline values: CDR1 LGHNA, CDR2 YNFKEQ. CDR3 DNA sequence: TGTGCCAGCAGCCAGGGCAGGTCGGATGAAAAACTGTTTTTT. It encodes CASSQGRSDEKLFF.

The chain joins TRBV6-4 to TRBJ2-4; D possibly corresponds to TRBD1 (5 bases). With 7 bases removed from V and 5 bases from J, the gap between germline ends came to 6 bases. The CDR3 consists of 11 residues. CDR1 and CDR2 (germline): MRHNA, SNTAGT. The CDR3 DNA follows: TGTGCCAGCAAGGGGCAAAACATTCAGTACTTC. Protein sequence: CASKGQNIQYF.

In its sample, this clone was seen once. The chain is built from TRBV30 and TRBJ2-1, with a possible D match to TRBD1 (5 bases). V dropped 6 bases and J dropped 6 bases, with 18 bases sitting between them. CDR3 length: 14 amino acids. Germline CDR1 is GTSNPN and CDR2 is SVGIG (reference sequence). DNA of the CDR3: TGTGCCTGCCACCGTAGGGGCAGGGTCAATGAGCAGTTCTTC. It is translated as CACHRRGRVNEQFF.

The rearrangement links TRBV5-4 to TRBJ1-2; 8 nucleotides match TRBD1. V lost 0 bases and J lost 8; bases outside the gene matches: 6. In germline, CDR1 is SGHNT, CDR2 YYREEE (reference sequence). The CDR3 is made up of 14 amino acids. The CDR3 region is CASSLAQGAQGYTF. The CDR3 DNA reads as TGTGCCAGCAGCTTGGCGCAGGGGGCGCAAGGCTACACCTTC.

This rearrangement joins TRBV13 to TRBJ2-1; 9 bases match TRBD1. The CDR3 runs to 13 residues. With V trimmed by 5 bases and J by 5 bases, 1 base remained unmatched. Germline V gene lookup returns CDR1 PRHDT and CDR2 FYEKMQ (reference sequence). CDR3 nucleotide sequence: TGTGCCAGCAGCCGGACAGGGGACAATGAGCAGTTCTTC. This encodes CASSRTGDNEQFF.

The chain recombines TRBV6-5 with TRBJ1-5, with D unresolved. The CDR3 is 14 residues long. V gave up 2 bases and J gave up 5 bases, with 10 bases separating them. Germline V CDR1 and CDR2: MNHEY, SVGAGI. The CDR3 sequence is CASSYPSRDQPQHF. The DNA of the CDR3 is TGTGCCAGCAGTTACCCCTCGAGGGATCAGCCCCAGCATTTT.

V usage is TRBV7-2 and J usage is TRBJ2-7, with D uncertain. V was trimmed by 3 bases and J by 4 bases, leaving 7 bases between them. The CDR3 consists of 12 residues. The germline V gene encodes CDR1 SGHTA and CDR2 FQGNSA. The CDR3 DNA sequence: TGTGCCAGCAGCTTCGACATTTACGAGCAGTACTTC. Translating it yields CASSFDIYEQYF.

The V and J genes are TRBV5-1 and TRBJ1-4; D might be TRBD1 (6 bases). V gave up 5 bases and J gave up 3 bases, with 14 bases separating them. CDR3 length: 15 amino acids. CDR1 is SGHRS, CDR2 YFSETQ, per germline. The CDR3 spells CASSDTQGSNEKLFF. CDR3 DNA: TGCGCCAGCAGTGACACACAGGGTTCTAATGAAAAACTGTTTTTT.

The chain joins TRBV11-2 to TRBJ1-1; the D gene is possibly TRBD1 (5 bases). Between the trimmed V and J ends, which lost 3 bases and 2 bases, there was a span of 13 bases. This CDR3 is 15 amino acids long. Germline CDR1 and CDR2: SGHAT and FQNNGV. CDR3 sequence reads: CASSFVNQGNTEAFF. CDR3 coding DNA: TGTGCCAGCAGCTTTGTAAACCAGGGAAACACTGAAGCTTTCTTT. The full variable domain, completed using reference TRBV11-2 and TRBJ1-1, is EAGVAQSPRYKIIEKRQSVAFWCNPISGHATLYWYQQILGQGPKLLIQFQNNGVVDDSQLPKDRFSAERLKGVDSTLKIQPAKLEDSAVYLCASSFVNQGNTEAFFGQGTRLTVV.

This clone appeared a single time. The chain is built from TRBV9 and TRBJ2-5, with 12 bases fitting TRBD2. The V gene end was trimmed by 3 bases and the J gene end by 3 bases; junction bases not matched to a gene: 3. Germline CDR1 and CDR2: SGDLS and YYNGEE. This CDR3 has 15 amino acids. The CDR3 nucleotides are TGTGCCAGCAGCGCTAGCGGGGGGGCGGAAGAGACCCAGTACTTC. The encoded protein is CASSASGGAEETQYF.

This clone was seen only a few times. The V call is TRBV4-2, the J call TRBJ1-4; D is ambiguous. CDR1 and CDR2 (germline): LGHNA, YNFKEQ. V was cut by 0 bases and J by 5 bases, with 13 bases left in between. The CDR3 has 16 amino acids. The CDR3 reads CASSQEGPRRNEKLFF. CDR3 in DNA: TGTGCCAGCAGCCAAGAGGGCCCCAGGAGGAATGAAAAACTGTTTTTT.

The chain links TRBV6-6 to TRBJ1-4; D is possibly TRBD1 (6 bases). In germline, CDR1 is MNHNY, CDR2 SVGAGI (reference sequence). The length of the CDR3 is 15 residues. V lost 6 bases and J lost 2, with 13 bases in between. The CDR3 loop reads CASRYGQTTNEKLFF. CDR3 sequence (DNA): TGTGCCAGCAGATACGGACAGACGACTAATGAAAAACTGTTTTTT.

The chain has TRBV27 and TRBJ1-1; 7 nucleotides align to TRBD1. From germline, CDR1 is MNHEY and CDR2 SMNVEV (reference sequence). Unmatched junction bases numbered 3, after V lost 4 bases and J lost 4 bases. CDR3 length: 13 amino acids. CDR3 region: CASSSQGRTEAFF. The CDR3 DNA follows: TGTGCCAGCAGTTCACAGGGGCGCACTGAAGCTTTCTTT.

The V gene is TRBV4-2, the J gene TRBJ1-6; 9 bases match TRBD1. The CDR3 is 20 residues long. V trimming: 0 bases; J trimming: 0 bases; junction bases outside the gene matches: 9. Germline V gene lookup returns CDR1 LGHNA and CDR2 YNFKEQ. The CDR3, as DNA: TGTGCCAGCAGCCAAGAGCCTCGACAGGGGGGGAGCTCCTATAATTCACCCCTCCACTTT. Its translation: CASSQEPRQGGSSYNSPLHF.

This clone was observed at least ten times. The chain carries TRBV6-4 and TRBJ2-1; maybe TRBD1 (6 bases). The germline V and J ends were trimmed by 5 bases and 6 bases, with 8 bases remaining between them. There are 12 residues in the CDR3. Germline CDR1 reads MRHNA; CDR2 reads SNTAGT. This chain's CDR3 is CASSPDSNEQFF. The CDR3 coding sequence is TGTGCCAGCAGTCCGGACAGCAATGAGCAGTTCTTC.